Listed here are 7 T cell receptor beta chains from one sample, sequenced in a study of CD8 T cells in Susac syndrome. The RNA input was about 0.45 to 1 ug, and it was reverse transcribed with random hexamers. Each CDR3 protein is one row after TCRdb ran MiXCR on the immunoSEQ multiplex PCR reads. The profile shows about 210,000 distinct CDR3 sequences, roughly 96% of them singletons. Sequencing was performed on CD4+ T cells from PBMCs. The receptor source for this set is a human donor in good health.

This chain uses TRBV7-8 with TRBJ1-1; 9 positions match TRBD1. Trimming cost V 2 bases and J 5 bases; bases outside gene matches: 3. The CDR3 totals 14 residues. The germline CDR1 and CDR2 sequences are SGHVS and FQNEAQ. The CDR3 nucleotides are TGTGCCAGCAGCTTATACAGGGGGCGGACTGAAGCTTTCTTT. Residues: CASSLYRGRTEAFF.

The gene calls are TRBV21-1 and TRBJ2-7; the table names TRBD2, a call not compared with the DNA. TRBV21-1 is described as a pseudogene. CDR3 length: 15 residues. The DNA of the CDR3 is TGTGCCAGCAGCAAAGTCTTGCTAGATCGGTACGAGCAGTACGTC. Protein product: CASSKVLLDRYEQYV.

The chain uses TRBV29-1 and TRBJ1-3, with D perhaps matching TRBD1 (6 bases). Between the trimmed V and J ends, which lost 5 bases and 0 bases, there was a span of 8 bases. Germline CDR1 and CDR2: SQVTM and ANQGSEA. The CDR3 sequence is 13 residues long. CDR3 residues: CSVRGGSGNTIYF. Written as DNA, the CDR3 is TGCAGCGTTCGAGGGGGCTCTGGAAACACCATATATTTT.

This sequence joins TRBV9 and TRBJ2-5; D call uncertain. The ends were cut back, 0 bases at V and 1 base at J, with 7 bases in the middle. The CDR3 runs to 14 residues. Germline assignment: CDR1 SGDLS and CDR2 YYNGEE. CDR3 residues: CASSVDVSQETQYF. CDR3 nucleotides: TGTGCCAGCAGCGTAGACGTCAGCCAAGAGACCCAGTACTTC.

The chain uses TRBV2 and TRBJ1-1; D perhaps matches TRBD1 (5 bases). Trimming shortened V by 2 bases and J by 1 base, and 8 bases separated the two germline ends. The CDR3 loop spans 14 amino acids. The germline V gene encodes CDR1 SNHLY and CDR2 FYNNEI. CDR3 bases: TGTGCCAGCAGTGAATGGGGCCGGAACACTGAAGCTTTCTTT. Its translation is CASSEWGRNTEAFF. The whole variable domain, remainder taken from reference TRBV2 and TRBJ1-1, is EPEVTQTPSHQVTQMGQEVILRCVPISNHLYFYWYRQILGQKVEFLVSFYNNEISEKSEIFDDQFSVERPDGSNFTLKIRSTKLEDSAMYFCASSEWGRNTEAFFGQGTRLTVV.

For the CDR3, the DNA is TGTGCCAGCAGCCCAGGGTTGTTAATCGGGGAGCTGTTTTTT. Protein: CASSPGLLIGELFF. V is TRBV6-2 or TRBV6-3 and J is TRBJ2-2; tentatively, D is TRBD1 (5 bases). CDR3 length: 14 residues. Trimming left V 6 bases short and J 7 bases short, with 15 bases between. Germline V gene lookup returns CDR1 MNHEY and CDR2 SVGEGT.

This rearrangement joins TRBV12-3 or TRBV12-4 to TRBJ2-7, with D maybe TRBD2 (5 bases). V lost 7 bases and J 4 bases, leaving 14 bases between the germline ends. This CDR3 region has 13 residues. The CDR3 nucleotides read TGTGCCAGCACGAGCCAGGAGGTATACGAGCAGTACTTC. Its protein product is CASTSQEVYEQYF.